This paragraph reports one T cell receptor beta chain. The antigen remains undetermined. These data belong to a study of blood T cells in healthy people across ages. Germline V gives CDR1 MNHNY, CDR2 SVGAGI (reference sequence). The J segment lost 9 bases and the V segment lost 6 bases, leaving 11 bases of the junction unmatched. The CDR3 is 15 residues long. A second PCR of roughly 7 to 11 cycles used a sample-barcoded 5' primer and a J-beta primer mix. Each TCR beta cDNA got a 12-nucleotide random molecular identifier. TCRdb independently ran MiXCR on the 5' RACE reads; one entry per CDR3 protein. Among 1.5 million to 2 million distinct CDR3 sequences listed, 25% to 30% were seen once. Findings and limits, study-wide: Compared with aged donors, long-lived donors showed fewer expanded clones, suggesting selection.

This clonotype was sampled from a woman aged 30 to 39 in good health. V usage is TRBV6-6 and J usage is TRBJ2-3, with TRBD2 matching 11 bases. The sample comprised blood. CDR3 residues: CASSKLAGVQNTQYF. The DNA of the CDR3 is TGTGCCAGCAGCAAACTAGCGGGGGTGCAAAACACGCAGTATTTT.